These T cell receptor beta chains were read from a single sample in a study of blood T cell repertoires in COVID-19. Generated by immunoSEQ multiplex PCR, the TCRdb table keeps only in-frame clones and is missing some. In the table there are about 60,000 clones, roughly 83% of which are singletons. The specimen was peripheral blood. The receptors here all came from a man aged 50-60 years with COVID-19, enrolled during active disease. Each CDR3 is given with its conserved first and last residue. The D gene is left open where the match is weak. Clone size, where shown, is once, few, many, or a class for clones that have expanded.

CDR3 DNA: TGTGCCAGCTCAATGGGAAACACCATATATTTT; CDR3 protein: CASSMGNTIYF; clone size: .; V gene: TRBV2; D gene: .; J gene: TRBJ1-3
CDR3 DNA: TGTGCCAGCAGCCTCGGCGGGGGCCGTACTGAAGCTTTCTTT; CDR3 protein: CASSLGGGRTEAFF; clone size: .; V gene: TRBV11-3; D gene: .; J gene: TRBJ1-1
CDR3 DNA: TGTGCCAGCAGTTTCGAGACAGGGTTCTACGGCTACACCTTC; CDR3 protein: CASSFETGFYGYTF; clone size: .; V gene: TRBV28; D gene: TRBD1; J gene: TRBJ1-2
CDR3 DNA: TGTGCCAGTGGGGGTAGCGGGAGTTCCCGCAATGAGCAGTTCTTC; CDR3 protein: CASGGSGSSRNEQFF; clone size: .; V gene: TRBV25-1; D gene: TRBD2; J gene: TRBJ2-1
CDR3 DNA: TGTGCCAGCAGCTTAGCCTCGACGAGCGGCTCCGAGACCCAGTACTTC; CDR3 protein: CASSLASTSGSETQYF; clone size: .; V gene: TRBV11-3; D gene: .; J gene: TRBJ2-5
CDR3 DNA: TGCGCCAGCCTCCCTGGGGGGGTAGCGGGAAGTCTTAGCAAAGGTGAGCAGTTCTTC; CDR3 protein: CASLPGGVAGSLSKGEQFF; clone size: .; V gene: TRBV5-1; D gene: TRBD2; J gene: TRBJ2-1
CDR3 DNA: TGCGCCAGCAGCCCCAGACAGGGGACCAACTATGGCTACACCTTC; CDR3 protein: CASSPRQGTNYGYTF; clone size: .; V gene: TRBV5-1; D gene: TRBD1; J gene: TRBJ1-2
CDR3 DNA: TGTGCCAGTACGGAAGGAGACTCACTAGCCAAAAACATTCAGTACTTC; CDR3 protein: CASTEGDSLAKNIQYF; clone size: .; V gene: TRBV19; D gene: .; J gene: TRBJ2-4
CDR3 DNA: TGCGCCAGCAGTGACTCCTACGGGGACGAGCAGTACTTC; CDR3 protein: CASSDSYGDEQYF; clone size: .; V gene: TRBV10-1; D gene: .; J gene: TRBJ2-7
CDR3 DNA: TGTGCCATCAGCCAGACAGGCTACGAGCAGTACTTC; CDR3 protein: CAISQTGYEQYF; clone size: .; V gene: TRBV10-3; D gene: .; J gene: TRBJ2-7
CDR3 DNA: TGTGCCAGCAGGGGGACAGGGGGCTTGGACGAGCAGTACTTC; CDR3 protein: CASRGTGGLDEQYF; clone size: .; V gene: TRBV6-6; D gene: TRBD1; J gene: TRBJ2-7
CDR3 DNA: TGCGCCAGCAGCTTGGGCGGTGTAAATATGGCTGAAGCTTTCTTT; CDR3 protein: CASSLGGVNMAEAFF; clone size: .; V gene: TRBV5-1; D gene: .; J gene: TRBJ1-1
CDR3 DNA: TGTGCCAGCAGCCCTTACAGGGGGCGGAAAGAGACCCAGTACTTC; CDR3 protein: CASSPYRGRKETQYF; clone size: .; V gene: TRBV28; D gene: TRBD1; J gene: TRBJ2-5
CDR3 DNA: TGTGCCACCAGTGATACTAGTTTCTCTGGGGCCAACGTCCTGACTTTC; CDR3 protein: CATSDTSFSGANVLTF; clone size: .; V gene: TRBV24-1; D gene: .; J gene: TRBJ2-6
CDR3 DNA: TGTGCCTGGCAGCTAGCGGGAGTTGGAGAGCAGTTCTTC; CDR3 protein: CAWQLAGVGEQFF; clone size: .; V gene: TRBV30; D gene: TRBD2; J gene: TRBJ2-1
CDR3 DNA: TGCAGTGCTAGGGTAGACTATGGCTACACCTTC; CDR3 protein: CSARVDYGYTF; clone size: .; V gene: TRBV20-1; D gene: .; J gene: TRBJ1-2
CDR3 DNA: TGTGCCAGCAGTTTCAGGGGAGTGAGCTCCTACGAGCAGTACTTC; CDR3 protein: CASSFRGVSSYEQYF; clone size: once; V gene: TRBV27; D gene: .; J gene: TRBJ2-7